Listed here is a single T cell receptor beta chain. Its target antigen remains unknown. No much larger clone exists at a distance of one base, and base qualities are not known. These data belong to a study of identical twins (dated by TCRdb to the mid-2010s). About the study as a whole: TCR alpha and beta repertoires from monozygotic twins, unrelated adults of various ages and cord blood were deep-sequenced to test whether fetal clonotypes persist. Replicate twin experiments were performed at different times using different library preparation protocols to rule out contamination.

Only healthy Caucasian donors were included. Three pairs of female monozygotic twins, all aged about 18 to 30 years, made up the twin cohort. Positive isolation kits from Invitrogen were used to isolate CD4+ and CD8+ T cell populations. Receptor libraries were prepared by 5' RACE. Instrument on record: Illumina HiSeq 2000. Template switching added a universal primer binding site, and the final cDNA carried a unique molecular identifier that allowed TCR cDNA molecules to be counted accurately. Specific primers in the conserved constant-segment region were used to synthesize first-strand cDNA for TCR alpha and beta chains. To control for contamination, every cDNA library was double barcoded, receiving both a SMART-Mk sample barcode and Illumina barcodes. TruSeq adapter sequences, together with Illumina sample barcodes, were added in two successive PCR steps. Sequencing of the TCR alpha and beta cDNA libraries was done on the Illumina HiSeq platform using custom primers. Regarding the original processing steps: Unique molecular identifiers were extracted from raw reads with MiGEC, and CDR3 positions were determined with MiXCR. For each individual, recombination models were inferred using an EM algorithm with the repgenHMM and IGoR tools. Shared clonotypes were analyzed with the tcR package in R, and sharing was normalized by the product of cloneset sizes. To study raw recombination free of thymic and clonal selection effects, out-of-frame nonproductive sequences were analyzed. The public reads were reanalyzed by TCRdb: fastp trimming at Q25, MiXCR alignment, in-frame beta chains only. A single entry per CDR3 protein holds the most common genes and DNA from its merged rows. What appears here as the V and J calls and clone size reflects TCRdb's work, not the paper's. The sample data list roughly 540,000 distinct CDR3 sequences, and around 20% of these were observed just once. The ten largest clones represent roughly 0.9% of the sample.

The research as a whole found: Zero-insertion analyses could be partly confounded by invariant T cells such as MAIT and iNKT, though diverse VJ usage argued against such confounding for most clonotypes. The excess sharing between twins in beta out-of-frame sequences was weaker because fewer shared sequences reduced the signal-to-noise ratio. In monozygotic twins, out-of-frame TCR alpha sharing was systematically underestimated by recombination models, although the models agreed with sharing between unrelated individuals. Fewer insertions were carried by abundant cord blood beta clonotypes, a similar but weaker trend appeared in young adult naive repertoires, and no such trend appeared in memory repertoires. Compared with coincidental sharing between unrelated individuals, out-of-frame TCR alpha sequences shared between twins showed an excess of sequences with low generation probability. Because the same donors could not be followed over many years, the conclusions depended on cross-sectional statistical analysis.

The sample also formed part of further work on T cells expressing NK-cell markers. The second paper further reports: In sorted CD3+CD56+NKG2C+, CD3+CD56+NKG2C- and CD3+CD56-NKG2C+ T-cell subsets from several donors, TCR beta-chain repertoires were profiled. Among the eight sequenced donors, only one was HCMV-seronegative, while the other seven were HCMV-seropositive. In several experiments an anti-gammadeltaTCR antibody was added to restrict sorting to alphabetaTCR-expressing T cells. For five or six donors, the dominant CD3+CD56+NKG2C+ clonotypes were among the top 10 CD8+ clonotypes and accounted for roughly 1.0-8% of CD8+ T cells. Those dominant clonotypes were again the most abundant among CD3+CD56-NKG2C+ cells in a handful of donors, at roughly 25-65%. Whether the expanded NKG2C-expressing T cell clones were specific for HCMV antigens remained unclear. Randomly selected healthy volunteers, three men and five women, were used as the eight sequenced donors. HCMV serostatus was determined by detecting HCMV-specific IgG in serum with a commercial ELISA kit. MIGEC was used to demultiplex reads and group the reads by UMI, and MiTCR was used to assemble and quantify clonotypes. To remove erroneous sequences, TCR cDNA sequences were retained only when supported by two or more reads. Downstream repertoire analysis used the tcR package, and clonotypes were matched across fractions by CDR3 nucleotide sequence plus V segment. VDJmatch was used to annotate antigen specificity against VDJdb, with one amino acid substitution allowed in CDR3.

The sequence was obtained from a woman in her late teens or twenties in good health. Specimen: CD4+ T cells sorted from blood.

The CDR3 reads as follows: CASSRRQLSTDTQYF. The nucleotide sequence reads TGTGCCAGCAGCCGGAGACAGTTGAGCACAGATACGCAGTATTTT. Recombination joined TRBV7-2 with TRBJ2-3, with a weak D call of TRBD1 (5 bases match). V was cut back by 5 bases and J by 0 bases, leaving a gap of 12 bases between them. CDR1 and CDR2 are drawn from the germline V gene: SGHTA, FQGNSA. From cysteine to phenylalanine, the CDR3 is 15 amino acids long. Only the CDR3 region is kept as DNA, spanning 45 bases read in frame from base 1.